This TCR beta chain was captured by sequencing in a study of T-cell reconstitution after alpha-beta-depleted transplantation in children. A remark on this clonotype: Its antigen is not known.

Preparing the TCRbeta library involved the use of unique molecular identifiers. TCRdb passed the PCR reads through MiXCR, listing each CDR3 protein once. The sample includes hundreds of thousands of distinct CDR3 sequences, approximately 17% of them seen just once. The CDR3 totals 15 residues. Trimming took off 1 base at V and 3 bases at J, with 12 bases between the two ends. The study's findings and limits: Where some patients showed high TCRbeta diversity at day 60, it came from recipient T cells and thymic progenitors that had survived. The study reportedly traced alpha-beta T cells about two months after transplant to several hundred expanded graft clones. T-cell counts and diversity at one year following transplant were attributed mainly to newly produced T cells.

This receptor was identified in a male patient under 10 years old who had a stem cell transplant for acute lymphoblastic leukemia, so the T cells may come from the graft donor. The input for sequencing was PBMCs, mostly from graft donor cells, taken 360 days after TCRalphabeta/CD19-depleted stem cell transplant. The gene calls are TRBV12-3 or TRBV12-4 and TRBJ1-2; D is unclear. The CDR3: CASSLGRSRDYGYTF. The CDR3 nucleotides are TGTGCCAGCAGTTTAGGGCGGAGTCGTGACTATGGCTACACCTTC.